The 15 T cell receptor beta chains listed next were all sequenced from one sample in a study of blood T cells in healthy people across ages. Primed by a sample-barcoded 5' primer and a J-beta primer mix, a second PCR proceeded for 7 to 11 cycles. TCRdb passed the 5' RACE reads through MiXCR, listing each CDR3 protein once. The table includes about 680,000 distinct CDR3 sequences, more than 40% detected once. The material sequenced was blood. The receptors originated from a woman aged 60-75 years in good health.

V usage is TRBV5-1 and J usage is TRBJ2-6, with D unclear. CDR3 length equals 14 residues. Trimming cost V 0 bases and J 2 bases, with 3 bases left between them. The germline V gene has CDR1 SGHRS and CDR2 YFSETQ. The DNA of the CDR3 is TGCGCCAGCAGCTTGGAGCCTGGGGCCAACGTCCTGACTTTC. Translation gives CASSLEPGANVLTF.

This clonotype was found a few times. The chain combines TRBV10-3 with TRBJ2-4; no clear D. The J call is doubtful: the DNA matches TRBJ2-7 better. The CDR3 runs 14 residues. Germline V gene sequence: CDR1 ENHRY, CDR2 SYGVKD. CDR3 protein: CAISESTLQNEQYF. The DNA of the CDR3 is TGTGCCATCAGTGAGTCGACTCTGCAGAACGAGCAGTACTTC.

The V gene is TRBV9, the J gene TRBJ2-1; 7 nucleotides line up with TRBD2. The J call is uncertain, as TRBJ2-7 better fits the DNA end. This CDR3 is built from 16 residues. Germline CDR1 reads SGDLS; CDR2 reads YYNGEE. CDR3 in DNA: TGTGCCAGCAGCTCAGGACCTAGCGGCTCCTACAATGAGCAGTACTTC. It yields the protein CASSSGPSGSYNEQYF.

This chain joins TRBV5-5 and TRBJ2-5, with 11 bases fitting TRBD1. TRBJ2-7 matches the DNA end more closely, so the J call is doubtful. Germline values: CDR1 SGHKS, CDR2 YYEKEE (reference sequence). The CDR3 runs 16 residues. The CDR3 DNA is TGTGCCAGCAGCCCACTTCCGGGACAGGGGGGGTCCGAGCAGTACTTC. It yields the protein CASSPLPGQGGSEQYF.

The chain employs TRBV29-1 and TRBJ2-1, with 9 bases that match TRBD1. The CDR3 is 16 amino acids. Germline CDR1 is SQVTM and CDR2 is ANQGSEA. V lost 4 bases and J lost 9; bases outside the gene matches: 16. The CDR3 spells CSVGAFEGQGRGEQFF. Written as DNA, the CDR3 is TGCAGCGTTGGGGCCTTCGAGGGACAGGGAAGAGGTGAGCAGTTCTTC.

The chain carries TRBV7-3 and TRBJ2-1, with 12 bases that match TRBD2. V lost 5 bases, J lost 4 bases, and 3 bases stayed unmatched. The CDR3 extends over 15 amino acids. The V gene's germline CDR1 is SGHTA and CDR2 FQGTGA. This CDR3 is CASSRTSGVYNEQFF. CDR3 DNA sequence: TGTGCCAGCAGCAGGACTAGCGGGGTTTACAATGAGCAGTTCTTC.

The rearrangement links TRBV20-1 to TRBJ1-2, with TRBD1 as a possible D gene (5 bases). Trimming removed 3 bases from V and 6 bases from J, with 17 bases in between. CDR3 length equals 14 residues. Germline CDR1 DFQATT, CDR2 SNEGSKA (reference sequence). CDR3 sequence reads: CSASPGAGNNGYTF. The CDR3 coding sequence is TGCAGTGCTAGTCCCGGGGCAGGGAATAATGGCTACACCTTC.

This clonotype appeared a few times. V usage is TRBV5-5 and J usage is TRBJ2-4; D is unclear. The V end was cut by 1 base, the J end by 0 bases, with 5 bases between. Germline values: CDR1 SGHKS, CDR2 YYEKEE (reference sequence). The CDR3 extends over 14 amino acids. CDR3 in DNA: TGTGCCAGCAGCTTGTCTCTAGCCAAAAACATTCAGTACTTC. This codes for CASSLSLAKNIQYF.

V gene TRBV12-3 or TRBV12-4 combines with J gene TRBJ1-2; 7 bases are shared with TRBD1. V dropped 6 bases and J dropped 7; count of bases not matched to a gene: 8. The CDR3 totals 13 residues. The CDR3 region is CASSLGQVSGYTF. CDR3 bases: TGTGCCAGCAGCCTAGGACAGGTCTCTGGCTACACCTTC.

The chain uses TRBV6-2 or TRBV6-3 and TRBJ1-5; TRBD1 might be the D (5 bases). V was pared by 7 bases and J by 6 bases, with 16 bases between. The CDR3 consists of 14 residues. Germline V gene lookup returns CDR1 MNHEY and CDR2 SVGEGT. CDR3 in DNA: TGTGCCAGCAATGACGGCGGGGCGGGTCAGCCCCAGCATTTT. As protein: CASNDGGAGQPQHF.

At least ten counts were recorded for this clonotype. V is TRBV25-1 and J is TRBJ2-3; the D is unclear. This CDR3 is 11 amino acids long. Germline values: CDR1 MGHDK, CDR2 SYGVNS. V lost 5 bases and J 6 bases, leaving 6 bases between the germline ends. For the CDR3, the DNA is TGTGCCAGCAGTTTGAAGGATACGCAGTATTTT. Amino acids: CASSLKDTQYF.

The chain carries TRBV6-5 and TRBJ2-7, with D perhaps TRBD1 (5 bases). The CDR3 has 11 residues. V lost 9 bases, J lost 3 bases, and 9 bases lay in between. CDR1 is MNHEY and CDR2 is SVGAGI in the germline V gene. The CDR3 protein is CASGQGYEQYF. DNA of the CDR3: TGTGCCAGTGGCCAGGGCTACGAGCAGTACTTC.

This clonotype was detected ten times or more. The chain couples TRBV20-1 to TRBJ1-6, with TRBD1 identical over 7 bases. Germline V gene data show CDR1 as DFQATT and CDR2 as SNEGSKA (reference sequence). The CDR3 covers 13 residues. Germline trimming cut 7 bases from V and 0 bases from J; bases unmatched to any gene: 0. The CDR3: CSGDSSYNSPLHF. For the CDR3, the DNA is TGCAGTGGGGACAGCTCCTATAATTCACCCCTCCACTTT.

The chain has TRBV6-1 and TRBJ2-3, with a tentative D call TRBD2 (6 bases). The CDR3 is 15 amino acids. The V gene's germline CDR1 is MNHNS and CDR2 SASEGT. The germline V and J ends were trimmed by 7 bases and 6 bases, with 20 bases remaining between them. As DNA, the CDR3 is TGTGCCAGCATAGAGCAGCCAGGAGGGTGGGATACGCAGTATTTT. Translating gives CASIEQPGGWDTQYF.

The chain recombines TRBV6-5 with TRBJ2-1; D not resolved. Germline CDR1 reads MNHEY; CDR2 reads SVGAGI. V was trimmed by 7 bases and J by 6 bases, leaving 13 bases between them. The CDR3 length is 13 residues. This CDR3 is CASKAHIPNEQFF. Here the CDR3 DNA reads TGTGCCAGCAAGGCGCACATACCCAATGAGCAGTTCTTC.